One and the same sample provided the 29 T cell receptor beta chains below, sequenced in a study of radiotherapy plus CTLA-4 blockade in lung cancer. Here immunoSEQ multiplex PCR was the method, and the copy in TCRdb shows in-frame clones only, minus some. This sample has tens of thousands of clones, with 78% found just once. This specimen was peripheral blood, taken from a patient treated with radiotherapy plus ipilimumab. These receptors were collected from a human donor with non-small cell lung cancer who had stable disease on radiotherapy plus ipilimumab.

The chain combines TRBV19 with TRBJ1-1; D possibly corresponds to TRBD1 (6 bases). The CDR3 extends over 14 amino acids. The V gene lost 2 bases and the J gene lost 2 bases, with 9 bases spanning the gap. Germline-derived CDR1 and CDR2 are LNHDA and SQIVND (reference sequence). The CDR3: CASSIRGANTEAFF. The DNA for the CDR3 is TGTGCCAGTAGTATAAGGGGGGCCAACACTGAAGCTTTCTTT.

CDR3 DNA sequence: TGTGCCAGCAGCGGGATCCCAGATACGCAGTATTTT. This translates into CASSGIPDTQYF. The chain joins TRBV7-9 to TRBJ2-3; D ambiguous. Trimming pared 5 bases from V and 4 bases from J, leaving 7 bases between. The CDR3 spans 12 residues. From germline, CDR1 is SEHNR and CDR2 FQNEAQ (reference sequence).

V is TRBV19 and J is TRBJ1-2; 8 bases are shared with TRBD1. The CDR3 extends over 15 amino acids. After removal of 6 bases from V and 4 bases from J, the junction contained 10 bases not matched to a gene. The germline V gene encodes CDR1 LNHDA and CDR2 SQIVND (reference sequence). As DNA, the CDR3 is TGTGCCAGTAGGGACTACTCTACAGGGGGCTATGGCTACACCTTC. This translates into CASRDYSTGGYGYTF.

The rearrangement uses TRBV5-4 and TRBJ2-1; tentatively, D is TRBD1 (5 bases). The CDR3 is 11 residues long. V lost 4 bases and J lost 10, with 9 bases in between. Germline V gene sequence: CDR1 SGHNT, CDR2 YYREEE (reference sequence). DNA for the CDR3: TGTGCCAGCAGCACCAACAGGGAGCAGTTCTTC. Its protein product is CASSTNREQFF.

This chain connects TRBV6-6 to TRBJ2-5, with D unresolved. This CDR3 has 15 residues. V was clipped by 5 bases and J by 3 bases, with 16 bases between them. The germline V gene has CDR1 MNHNY and CDR2 SVGAGI (reference sequence). The CDR3 loop is CASSTFGRPEETQYF. In DNA, the CDR3 is TGTGCCAGCAGTACCTTTGGCAGACCCGAAGAGACCCAGTACTTC.

The chain recombines TRBV6-1 with TRBJ1-2, with D perhaps matching TRBD1 (6 bases). Germline loops: CDR1 MNHNS, CDR2 SASEGT. CDR3 length equals 13 residues. Trimming took off 5 bases at V and 3 bases at J, with 10 bases between the two ends. The CDR3, as DNA: TGTGCCAGCAGTTTACAGGGTGACTATGGCTACACCTTC. This gives the protein CASSLQGDYGYTF.

Here the CDR3 DNA reads TGTGCCAGCAGTGACTTACAGGGGGCGCGCGGCACTGAAGCTTTCTTT. Translating gives CASSDLQGARGTEAFF. This sequence joins TRBV25-1 and TRBJ1-1, with 9 bases that match TRBD1. Germline V gives CDR1 MGHDK, CDR2 SYGVNS. CDR3 length: 16 residues. J was trimmed by 4 bases and V by 3 bases; bases with no gene match: 9.

The gene calls are TRBV7-6 and TRBJ2-1; perhaps TRBD1 as D (5 bases). V was pared by 4 bases and J by 0 bases, with 10 bases between. CDR3 length equals 15 residues. Germline values: CDR1 SGHVS, CDR2 FNYEAQ. The CDR3 sequence is CASSSLGDSYNEQFF. The CDR3 DNA reads as TGTGCCAGCAGCTCATTAGGGGACTCCTACAATGAGCAGTTCTTC. Full variable domain (remainder filled in from reference TRBV7-6 and TRBJ2-1): GAGVSQSPRYKVTKRGQDVALRCDPISGHVSLYWYRQALGQGPEFLTYFNYEAQQDKSGLPNDRFSAERPEGSISTLTIQRTEQRDSAMYRCASSSLGDSYNEQFFGPGTRLTVL.

V gene TRBV28 combines with J gene TRBJ1-4; the D is unclear. Germline V gene lookup returns CDR1 MDHEN and CDR2 SYDVKM. V shed 7 bases and J shed 0 bases, with 6 bases lying between them. The CDR3 is 13 residues long. This CDR3 is CASKRATNEKLFF. For the CDR3, the DNA is TGTGCCAGCAAGAGAGCAACTAATGAAAAACTGTTTTTT.

This clone was seen once. The CDR3, as DNA: TGTGCCAGCAGTTCCGCCCTCCCTGGCACTGAAGCTTTCTTT. It encodes CASSSALPGTEAFF. This sequence joins TRBV28 and TRBJ1-1; no reliable D call. V was cut by 4 bases and J by 4 bases, with 13 bases left in between. The CDR3 loop spans 14 amino acids. CDR1 and CDR2 from the germline V gene are MDHEN and SYDVKM.

This clone was seen just once. CDR3 in DNA: TGTGCCAGCAGTTCCCCCCGGTCTGGTGCTAACTATGGCTACACCTTC. Its translation is CASSSPRSGANYGYTF. The rearrangement joins TRBV27 to TRBJ1-2; D is uncertain. V shed 4 bases and J shed 0 bases, with 15 bases lying between them. The germline V gene encodes CDR1 MNHEY and CDR2 SMNVEV (reference sequence). This CDR3 is 16 amino acids long.

This rearrangement joins TRBV7-2 to TRBJ1-6, with D perhaps TRBD1 (6 bases). The germline V gene encodes CDR1 SGHTA and CDR2 FQGNSA. CDR3 size: 13 residues. V was clipped by 5 bases and J by 7 bases, with 9 bases between them. In DNA, the CDR3 is TGTGCCAGCAGCAGGGACATCAATTCACCCCTCCACTTT. Its translation: CASSRDINSPLHF.

The rearrangement uses TRBV4-2 and TRBJ1-2; TRBD1 matches 8 bases. The CDR3 totals 13 residues. Per the germline V gene, CDR1 is LGHNA and CDR2 is YNFKEQ. V dropped 5 bases and J dropped 4; count of bases not matched to a gene: 3. DNA for the CDR3: TGTGCCAGCAGCTACCAGGGGGCCTATGGCTACACCTTC. It translates to CASSYQGAYGYTF.

The V gene is TRBV5-6, the J gene TRBJ1-1; D possibly corresponds to TRBD1 (6 bases). The CDR3 runs to 14 residues. V gave up 3 bases and J gave up 4 bases, with 13 bases separating them. Germline V gene sequence: CDR1 SGHDT, CDR2 YYEEEE. The CDR3 DNA sequence: TGTGCCAGCAGCTGGGGACTGACAGGCACTGAAGCTTTCTTT. It translates to CASSWGLTGTEAFF.

The chain uses TRBV9 and TRBJ2-5; no clear D. The CDR3 extends over 14 amino acids. CDR1 is SGDLS, CDR2 YYNGEE, per germline. The V and J ends lost 0 bases and 5 bases respectively, with 11 bases between them. As DNA, the CDR3 is TGTGCCAGCAGCGTAGACCGCGTTCAGGAGACCCAGTACTTC. Its translation is CASSVDRVQETQYF.

This clone was observed a handful of times. The chain joins TRBV5-4 to TRBJ1-2; D is perhaps TRBD1 (5 bases). The CDR3 has 15 residues. V lost 4 bases to trimming and J lost 2 bases, with 15 bases between them. From germline, CDR1 is SGHNT and CDR2 YYREEE (reference sequence). This CDR3 is CASSPDRGANYGYTF. The CDR3 DNA follows: TGTGCCAGCAGCCCGGACCGAGGGGCCAACTATGGCTACACCTTC.

The chain recombines TRBV6-6 with TRBJ1-2; 7 bases are a match to TRBD1. Trimming at V came to 6 bases and at J to 2 bases, leaving 3 bases not matched to a gene. Germline CDR1 MNHNY, CDR2 SVGAGI (reference sequence). The CDR3 consists of 13 residues. The CDR3 nucleotides are TGTGCCAGCAGCCCGACAGGGAACTATGGCTACACCTTC. It specifies CASSPTGNYGYTF.

This clone was counted only a few times. The chain uses TRBV7-2 and TRBJ1-1; D gene ambiguous. Between the trimmed V and J ends, which lost 0 bases and 1 base, there was a span of 6 bases. This CDR3 has 14 amino acids. Germline CDR1 and CDR2: SGHTA and FQGNSA. CDR3 loop: CASSLARQNTEAFF. The CDR3 DNA sequence: TGTGCCAGCAGCTTAGCGCGACAGAACACTGAAGCTTTCTTT.

The gene calls are TRBV5-1 and TRBJ1-2; 9 bases line up with TRBD1. V dropped 3 bases and J dropped 7; count of bases not matched to a gene: 4. The CDR3 runs to 13 residues. Germline CDR1 SGHRS, CDR2 YFSETQ. The DNA for the CDR3 is TGCGCCAGCAGCTCGGACAGGGGAGGTGGCTACACCTTC. Its protein product is CASSSDRGGGYTF.

This clone has only a few counts. V usage is TRBV6-8 and J usage is TRBJ1-6; a possible D gene is TRBD1 (5 bases). There are 15 residues in the CDR3. Germline loops: CDR1 MNHGY, CDR2 SAAAGT. The V and J ends lost 5 bases and 13 bases respectively, with 21 bases between them. Here the CDR3 reads CASSEEVGQGGPLHF. The DNA for the CDR3 is TGTGCCAGCAGTGAAGAGGTCGGCCAGGGAGGCCCCCTCCACTTT.

The rearrangement links TRBV19 to TRBJ1-1; D may be TRBD1 (5 bases). From germline, CDR1 is LNHDA and CDR2 SQIVND (reference sequence). The CDR3 extends over 13 amino acids. V was clipped by 7 bases and J by 1 base, with 10 bases between them. CDR3 DNA: TGTGCCAGTACAGGGCTTTCGAACACTGAAGCTTTCTTT. Translated, it gives CASTGLSNTEAFF.

The rearrangement links TRBV19 to TRBJ1-1, with 8 bases fitting TRBD1. There are 15 residues in the CDR3. Germline values: CDR1 LNHDA, CDR2 SQIVND (reference sequence). V lost 5 bases and J lost 1; bases outside the gene matches: 6. The DNA for the CDR3 is TGTGCCAGTAGTCGCACAGGGGGAGAGAACACTGAAGCTTTCTTT. Translating it yields CASSRTGGENTEAFF. The whole variable domain, filled in from reference TRBV19 and TRBJ1-1, reads DGGITQSPKYLFRKEGQNVTLSCEQNLNHDAMYWYRQDPGQGLRLIYYSQIVNDFQKGDIAEGYSVSREKKESFPLTVTSAQKNPTAFYLCASSRTGGENTEAFFGQGTRLTVV.

The J gene is TRBJ2-3, the V gene TRBV5-1; D may match TRBD1 or TRBD2 (5 bases each). V gave up 0 bases and J gave up 0 bases, with 17 bases separating them. This CDR3 region has 18 residues. Germline CDR1 is SGHRS and CDR2 is YFSETQ. This chain's CDR3 is CASSLGAGSFSSTDTQYF. The CDR3 DNA sequence: TGCGCCAGCAGCTTGGGAGCAGGGAGCTTTTCTAGCACAGATACGCAGTATTTT.

The chain combines TRBV2 with TRBJ2-7, with unresolved D. The CDR3 covers 14 residues. CDR1 is SNHLY and CDR2 is FYNNEI in the germline V gene. The germline V and J ends were trimmed by 1 base and 2 bases, with 9 bases remaining between them. CDR3 sequence (DNA): TGTGCCAGCAGTGAAGAAGGGTACACCTACGAGCAGTACTTC. Its translation: CASSEEGYTYEQYF.

A few counts support this clone. CDR3 DNA sequence: TGTGCCAGCAGCGCGGGCGGGACTAGCGGTTACAATGAGCAGTTCTTC. This translates into CASSAGGTSGYNEQFF. This chain connects TRBV9 to TRBJ2-1; 11 nucleotides match TRBD2. The CDR3 runs to 16 residues. In germline, CDR1 is SGDLS, CDR2 YYNGEE. The V segment lost 3 bases and the J segment 4 bases; nucleotides outside the gene matches: 6.

This chain uses TRBV15 with TRBJ1-5; D not resolved. The length of the CDR3 is 14 residues. The germline V gene has CDR1 LNHNV and CDR2 YYDKDF (reference sequence). Between the trimmed V and J ends, which lost 2 bases and 6 bases, there was a span of 11 bases. The CDR3 reads CATSRPPTGQPQHF. CDR3 DNA sequence: TGTGCCACCAGCAGACCCCCGACTGGTCAGCCCCAGCATTTT. The full variable domain, completed using reference TRBV15 and TRBJ1-5, is DAMVIQNPRYQVTQFGKPVTLSCSQTLNHNVMYWYQQKSSQAPKLLFHYYDKDFNNEADTPDNFQSRRPNTSFCFLDIRSPGLGDTAMYLCATSRPPTGQPQHFGDGTRLSIL.

The rearrangement uses TRBV5-6 and TRBJ2-7; no definite D call. V was trimmed by 0 bases and J by 6 bases, leaving 10 bases between them. Germline V CDR1 and CDR2: SGHDT, YYEEEE. There are 13 residues in the CDR3. The CDR3 nucleotides are TGTGCCAGCAGCTTGGACCGTGCTGGCGAGCAGTACTTC. Its translation is CASSLDRAGEQYF.

The J gene is TRBJ2-6, the V gene TRBV5-6, with D perhaps given as TRBD1 or TRBD2 (5 bases each). V was shortened by 0 bases and J by 1 base, with 11 bases between the two germline ends. The CDR3 covers 17 residues. Germline V gene sequence: CDR1 SGHDT, CDR2 YYEEEE. CDR3 nucleotides: TGTGCCAGCAGCTTGGGGGGGACGCTTTCTGGGGCCAACGTCCTGACTTTC. Translating gives CASSLGGTLSGANVLTF.

This CDR3 is CASSIVGGLGEQYF. The CDR3, as DNA: TGTGCCAGTAGTATAGTGGGGGGCCTCGGGGAGCAGTACTTC. This sequence joins TRBV19 and TRBJ2-7; D tentatively fits TRBD1 or TRBD2 (6 bases each). This CDR3 is built from 14 residues. Germline V gene sequence: CDR1 LNHDA, CDR2 SQIVND (reference sequence). Trimming pared 1 base from V and 7 bases from J, leaving 14 bases between.